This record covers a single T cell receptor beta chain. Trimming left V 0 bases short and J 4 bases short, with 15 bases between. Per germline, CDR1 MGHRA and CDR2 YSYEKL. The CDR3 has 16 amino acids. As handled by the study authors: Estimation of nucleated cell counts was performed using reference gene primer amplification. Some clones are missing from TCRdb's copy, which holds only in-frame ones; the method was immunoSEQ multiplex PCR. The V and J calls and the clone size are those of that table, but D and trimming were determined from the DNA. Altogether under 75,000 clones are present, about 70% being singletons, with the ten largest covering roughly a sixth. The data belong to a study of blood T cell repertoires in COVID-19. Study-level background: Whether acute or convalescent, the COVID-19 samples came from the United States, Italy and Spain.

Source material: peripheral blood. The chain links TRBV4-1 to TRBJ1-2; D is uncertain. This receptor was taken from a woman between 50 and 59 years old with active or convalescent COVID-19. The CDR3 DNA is TGCGCCAGCAGCCAAGAAGGCGCCAGACGAGGCTATGGCTACACCTTC. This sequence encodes CASSQEGARRGYGYTF.